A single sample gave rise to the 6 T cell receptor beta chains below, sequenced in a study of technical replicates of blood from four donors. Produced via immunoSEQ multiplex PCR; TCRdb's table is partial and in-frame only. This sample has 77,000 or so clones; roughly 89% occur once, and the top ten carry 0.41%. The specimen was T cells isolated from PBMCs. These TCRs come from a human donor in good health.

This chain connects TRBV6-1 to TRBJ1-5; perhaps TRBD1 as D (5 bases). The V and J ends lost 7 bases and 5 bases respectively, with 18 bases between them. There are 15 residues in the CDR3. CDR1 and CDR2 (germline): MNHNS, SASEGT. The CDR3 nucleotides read TGTGCCAGCACGACATCCCAGGGACTCTATCAGCCCCAGCATTTT. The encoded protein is CASTTSQGLYQPQHF.

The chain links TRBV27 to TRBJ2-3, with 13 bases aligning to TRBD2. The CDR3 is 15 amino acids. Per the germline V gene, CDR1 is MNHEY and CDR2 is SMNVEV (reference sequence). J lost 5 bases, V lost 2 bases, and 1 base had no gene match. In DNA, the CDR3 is TGTGCCAGCAGTTTACGACTAGCGGGAGGAGATACGCAGTATTTT. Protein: CASSLRLAGGDTQYF.

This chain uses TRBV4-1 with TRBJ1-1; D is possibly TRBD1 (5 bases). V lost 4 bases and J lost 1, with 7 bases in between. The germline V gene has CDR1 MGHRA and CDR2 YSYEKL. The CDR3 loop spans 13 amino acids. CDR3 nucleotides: TGCGCCAGCAGCCTGACAGAGAACACTGAAGCTTTCTTT. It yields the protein CASSLTENTEAFF.

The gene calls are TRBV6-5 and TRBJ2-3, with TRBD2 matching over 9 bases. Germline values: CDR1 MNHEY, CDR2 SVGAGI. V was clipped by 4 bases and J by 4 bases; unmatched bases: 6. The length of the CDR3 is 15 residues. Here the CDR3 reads CASSLLREGADTQYF. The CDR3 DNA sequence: TGTGCCAGCAGTTTGTTGCGGGAGGGGGCAGATACGCAGTATTTT.

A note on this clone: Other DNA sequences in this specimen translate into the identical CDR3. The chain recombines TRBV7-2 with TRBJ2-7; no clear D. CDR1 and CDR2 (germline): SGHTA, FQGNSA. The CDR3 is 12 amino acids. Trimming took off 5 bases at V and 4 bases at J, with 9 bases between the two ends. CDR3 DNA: TGTGCCAGCAGCCTAACGTCGTACGAGCAGTACTTC. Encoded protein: CASSLTSYEQYF.

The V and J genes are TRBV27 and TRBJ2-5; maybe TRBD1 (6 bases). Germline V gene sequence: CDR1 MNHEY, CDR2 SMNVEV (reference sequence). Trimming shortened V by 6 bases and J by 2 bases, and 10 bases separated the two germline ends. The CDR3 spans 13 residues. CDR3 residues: CASSEQGQETQYF. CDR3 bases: TGTGCCAGCAGCGAACAGGGACAAGAGACCCAGTACTTC.